This paragraph covers one T cell receptor beta chain sequence. The antigen is unknown. The data were obtained in a study of monozygotic twins with cystic fibrosis. The study's findings and limits: Low clonality (median roughly 0.0087) suggested a mostly naive repertoire. No link emerged between shared CDR3 counts and age, concordance or severity.

Repertoires were generated with immunoSEQ multiplex PCR, while TCRdb's copy carries only in-frame clones and drops some. The sample comprises about 23,000 clones, approximately 97% of which are singletons, and under 0.15% rests with the top ten. This CDR3 is 15 amino acids long. Germline-derived CDR1 and CDR2 are LGHNA and YSLEER. The V end lost 4 bases, the J end lost 6 bases, and 18 bases lay between the germline ends. This receptor was identified in a girl aged 5-17 years with cystic fibrosis. Sample: blood. The chain is built from TRBV4-3 and TRBJ1-2; weak D call: TRBD1 (5 bases). CDR3: CASSLVLGVNDGYTF. DNA for the CDR3: TGCGCCAGCAGCCTGGTCCTGGGGGTCAATGATGGCTACACCTTC.